A few counts support the clone carrying this T cell receptor (beta chain). Its antigen remains unidentified. Every isolated RNA sample was fully reverse transcribed, so sequencing captured expressed TCRB transcripts. TCRdb's table, derived via immunoSEQ multiplex PCR, lists solely in-frame clones and lacks some. The sample has roughly 240,000 clones; roughly 24% are singletons. These data originate in a study of beta chain features in type 1 diabetes. Study in general: All samples combined gave roughly 100,000,000 sorted cells for examination. Study results and limitations: Type 1 diabetes patients had moderately but significantly shorter TCRB CDR3s in all four CD4+ subsets.

The V gene's germline CDR1 is GTSNPN and CDR2 SVGIG (reference sequence). The CDR3 runs 12 residues. Between the trimmed V and J ends, which lost 1 base and 14 bases, there was a span of 15 bases. Staining for CD45RO/CCR7/CD25/CD127/CD95/CD27 allowed sorting of CD4+ naive, central memory, regulatory and stem cell-like memory cells. The TCR sequence derives from a woman between 25 and 40 years old with type 1 diabetes. The specimen was naive CD4+ T cells from blood. The chain uses TRBV30 and TRBJ2-4, with D maybe TRBD1 (5 bases). The DNA of the CDR3 is TGTGCCTGGAGTGGGGTGGGGCAGCGAAAGTACTTC. The encoded protein is CAWSGVGQRKYF. The variable domain in full, completed from reference TRBV30 and TRBJ2-4, reads SQTIHQWPATLVQPVGSPLSLECTVEGTSNPNLYWYRQAAGRGLQLLFYSVGIGQISSEVPQNLSASRPQDRQFILSSKKLLLSDSGFYLCAWSGVGQRKYFGAGTRLSVL.